This T cell receptor beta chain appears in the sequencing data of a study of T cell repertoires in cytomegalovirus infection. One entry per CDR3 protein, called by TCRdb with MiXCR from the reads. Of fewer than 350,000 distinct CDR3 sequences in the sample, roughly 15% were seen once. This clonotype was seen only a few times. There are 14 residues in the CDR3. Germline CDR1 reads SEHNR; CDR2 reads FQNEAQ (reference sequence). V trimming: 3 bases; J trimming: 3 bases; junction bases outside the gene matches: 3. This clonotype originated in a human donor in good health (CMV status not recorded). Some clones in this sample may be carry-over from other donors' samples. This sequence joins TRBV7-9 and TRBJ2-7; 9 bases are shared with TRBD1. Input material: PBMCs. CDR3 nucleotides: TGTGCCAGCAGCTTCGGGACAGGGTACTACGAGCAGTACTTC. This translates into CASSFGTGYYEQYF.